These 13 T cell receptor beta chains were sequenced from one sample in a study of cytomegalovirus exposure and HLA in healthy donors (dated 2017 in TCRdb). To prepare the library, the immunoSEQ multiplex PCR assay was applied. The multiplex PCR relied on a mix of 60 forward primers for TCR Vbeta segments and 13 reverse primers for TCR Jbeta segments. Held by TCRdb, this immuneACCESS table contains in-frame sequences only and omits some clones. Under half of the omission traces to an unresolved V gene where checked; the cause of the rest is unknown. Recorded for this sample are 58,000 or so clones; 75% of them occurred a single time. Clones ranked in the top ten supply around 25% of the sample. The specimen was PBMCs. These TCRs come from a woman in her thirties or forties in good health and CMV-seropositive.

This chain joins TRBV6-6 and TRBJ1-1, with 9 nucleotides matching TRBD1. Germline loops: CDR1 MNHNY, CDR2 SVGAGI (reference sequence). Unmatched junction bases numbered 4, after V lost 5 bases and J lost 3 bases. The CDR3 is 14 residues long. The CDR3 reads CASSQDRGYTEAFF. In DNA, the CDR3 is TGTGCCAGCAGTCAGGACAGGGGTTACACTGAAGCTTTCTTT.

The gene calls are TRBV18 and TRBJ1-5, with 9 nucleotides matching TRBD1. This CDR3 region has 14 residues. Germline V gene lookup returns CDR1 KGHSH and CDR2 LQKENI. V was pared by 4 bases and J by 6 bases, with 4 bases of the junction left unmatched. The CDR3 bases are TGTGCCAGCTCACGCACAGGGGGCCCTCAGCCCCAGCATTTT. Protein: CASSRTGGPQPQHF.

The rearrangement joins TRBV18 to TRBJ1-5, with 7 positions matching TRBD1. J was trimmed by 4 bases and V by 4 bases; bases with no gene match: 4. This CDR3 has 14 residues. CDR1 and CDR2 from the germline V gene are KGHSH and LQKENI. The CDR3 spells CASSLGQPNQPQHF. In DNA form, the CDR3 reads TGTGCCAGCTCACTGGGACAGCCAAATCAGCCCCAGCATTTT.

The chain couples TRBV5-5 to TRBJ1-5; 7 positions match TRBD1. Germline V gives CDR1 SGHKS, CDR2 YYEKEE (reference sequence). V dropped 6 bases and J dropped 3; count of bases not matched to a gene: 9. There are 15 residues in the CDR3. The CDR3 sequence is CASKQGMKANQPQHF. DNA of the CDR3: TGTGCCAGCAAACAGGGGATGAAGGCCAATCAGCCCCAGCATTTT.

This clone was recorded a few times. V gene TRBV7-6 combines with J gene TRBJ1-1, with no clear D. CDR3 length: 12 residues. V lost 1 base and J lost 7, with 7 bases in between. Germline-derived CDR1 and CDR2 are SGHVS and FNYEAQ. The CDR3 is CASSLGSSEAFF. In DNA form, the CDR3 reads TGTGCCAGCAGCTTAGGTAGCAGTGAAGCTTTCTTT.

The chain couples TRBV6-1 to TRBJ1-4, with unresolved D. The germline V gene has CDR1 MNHNS and CDR2 SASEGT. The length of the CDR3 is 16 residues. V was pared by 2 bases and J by 0 bases, with 10 bases between. The CDR3 nucleotides read TGTGCCAGCAGTGAATGGCTGGCCCCAACTAATGAAAAACTGTTTTTT. Translated, it gives CASSEWLAPTNEKLFF.

The V gene is TRBV28, the J gene TRBJ1-2, with TRBD1 matching over 10 bases. The length of the CDR3 is 16 residues. After removal of 6 bases from V and 5 bases from J, the junction contained 12 bases not matched to a gene. Germline CDR1 MDHEN, CDR2 SYDVKM. This CDR3 reads CASSLGQGRFLYGYTF. The CDR3 DNA follows: TGTGCCAGCAGCCTGGGACAGGGGAGGTTCCTTTATGGCTACACCTTC.

V and J are TRBV7-9 and TRBJ2-6; D is unclear. Trimming removed 5 bases at V and 0 bases at J, with 11 bases between. The CDR3 runs 16 residues. The germline CDR1 and CDR2 sequences are SEHNR and FQNEAQ (reference sequence). In DNA, the CDR3 is TGTGCCAGCAGCCCGTGGGCCACCTCTGGGGCCAACGTCCTGACTTTC. Its translation: CASSPWATSGANVLTF.

This clone showed up just a few times. The rearrangement uses TRBV15 and TRBJ2-7; D may be TRBD1 (6 bases). The germline gives CDR1 LNHNV, CDR2 YYDKDF (reference sequence). The ends were cut back, 5 bases at V and 3 bases at J, with 11 bases in the middle. The CDR3 is made up of 13 amino acids. CDR3 DNA sequence: TGTGCCACCAGCGGAACGACAGGCTACGAGCAGTACTTC. Encoded protein: CATSGTTGYEQYF.

V is TRBV21-1 and J is TRBJ2-7; the table's D call, TRBD2, has no DNA check behind it. TRBV21-1 is shown as a pseudogene. The CDR3 contains 16 residues. The CDR3 coding sequence is TGTGCCAGCAGCAAAGCGGCTGCGGGGGCGTCCTACGAGCAGTACTTC. Protein product: CASSKAAAGASYEQYF.

V gene TRBV5-1 combines with J gene TRBJ1-3, with a weak D call TRBD1 (6 bases). Trimming took 1 base from V and 4 from J, leaving 15 bases between them. Germline CDR1 and CDR2: SGHRS and YFSETQ. CDR3 length equals 16 residues. CDR3 amino acids: CASSLSGTREGNTIYF. The CDR3 nucleotides read TGCGCCAGCAGCTTGAGTGGGACACGGGAAGGAAACACCATATATTTT.

The rearrangement links TRBV7-8 to TRBJ2-1; possibly TRBD2 for D (5 bases). V was cut by 4 bases and J by 1 base, with 11 bases left in between. Germline lookup yields CDR1 SGHVS and CDR2 FQNEAQ. This CDR3 comprises 15 residues. CDR3 DNA: TGTGCCAGCAGCTCGAGGGTTGGTTCCTACAATGAGCAGTTCTTC. It yields the protein CASSSRVGSYNEQFF. Based on the CDR3 plus reference TRBV7-8 and TRBJ2-1, the full variable domain is GAGVSQSPRYKVAKRGQDVALRCDPISGHVSLFWYQQALGQGPEFLTYFQNEAQLDKSGLPSDRFFAERPEGSVSTLKIQRTQQEDSAVYLCASSSRVGSYNEQFFGPGTRLTVL.

V gene TRBV6-5 combines with J gene TRBJ2-4, with 8 nucleotides matching TRBD1. V shed 8 bases and J 8 bases; nucleotides not matched to a gene: 5. The CDR3 has 12 residues. The V gene's germline CDR1 is MNHEY and CDR2 SVGAGI. CDR3 DNA sequence: TGTGCCAGCGACCGACAGGGGTACATTCAGTACTTC. This gives the protein CASDRQGYIQYF.